These 30 T cell receptor beta chains came from one sample sequenced in a study of T cells expressing NK-cell markers. After re-calling the 5' RACE reads, TCRdb lists one entry per CDR3 protein, DNA absent. This sample's table reports some 460,000 distinct CDR3 sequences. Material: blood T cells: a sorted CD56 or NKG2C T cell subset, CD4+ or CD8+ T cells, or bulk PBMC T cells (not recorded which). The receptor source for this set is a woman aged 45-59 years in good health.

This chain connects TRBV5-6 to TRBJ2-3. Germline V CDR1 and CDR2: SGHDT, YYEEEE. This CDR3 comprises 13 residues. This CDR3 reads CASSLTSRGTQYF.

The genes are TRBV29-1 and TRBJ1-1; TCRdb's D gene call, TRBD1, goes unchecked for lack of DNA. The CDR3 extends over 13 amino acids. Looked up from germline, CDR1 is SQVTM and CDR2 is ANQGSEA. The CDR3 spells CSARTGMRTEAFF.

This chain uses TRBV12-3 or TRBV12-4 with TRBJ2-1; TCRdb outputs TRBD2, but without DNA this stays unchecked. The CDR3 is 21 residues long. CDR3 amino acids: CASSSPGLVVAGVFSYNEQFF.

This chain uses TRBV9 with TRBJ2-5; TCRdb returns TRBD1, unconfirmable since there is no DNA. Germline CDR1 reads SGDLS; CDR2 reads YYNGEE. The CDR3 totals 15 residues. The CDR3 loop is CASSSRTGRQETQYF.

This chain joins TRBV12-3 or TRBV12-4 and TRBJ2-5; no DNA is available, so the TRBD2 call from TCRdb remains unchecked. This CDR3 is 16 amino acids long. The CDR3 here is CASSLVSGRVQETQYF.

The chain recombines TRBV6-1 with TRBJ1-3; the TCRdb call, TRBD1, lacks DNA for checking. Per germline, CDR1 MNHNS and CDR2 SASEGT. The CDR3 is 14 amino acids. Here the CDR3 reads CASTPEDSGNTIYF.

The genes are TRBV20-1 and TRBJ2-7; there is no DNA to check the TCRdb D call of TRBD2. This CDR3 contains 13 residues. The V gene's germline CDR1 is DFQATT and CDR2 SNEGSKA (reference sequence). CDR3 sequence reads: CSALVRIPYEQYF.

The rearrangement joins TRBV6-1 to TRBJ2-2; TCRdb calls TRBD2, which cannot be checked without DNA. The CDR3 consists of 18 residues. CDR1 and CDR2 from the germline V gene are MNHNS and SASEGT. This CDR3 reads CASSESLAGGPGTGELFF.

The chain joins TRBV12-3 or TRBV12-4 to TRBJ2-1; TCRdb's D call of TRBD2 is untestable without DNA. The CDR3 covers 12 residues. CDR3 amino acids: CASCLVGRRSFF.

The chain is built from TRBV11-2 and TRBJ2-3; the TCRdb D gene call, TRBD2, has no DNA to confirm it. The length of the CDR3 is 18 residues. The germline V gene encodes CDR1 SGHAT and CDR2 FQNNGV. The CDR3 here is CASSYPGLAGGGTDTQYF.

This chain joins TRBV7-2 and TRBJ2-7; the TCRdb call, TRBD2, lacks DNA for checking. Germline CDR1 SGHTA, CDR2 FQGNSA. The CDR3 length is 16 residues. CDR3 region: CASSLDWGTRLYEQYF.

The chain couples TRBV20-1 to TRBJ2-5; without DNA, the TCRdb call of TRBD1 cannot be checked. Germline CDR1 and CDR2: DFQATT and SNEGSKA (reference sequence). The CDR3 is 13 amino acids. The CDR3 loop is CSAGDRGQETQYF.

CDR3 amino acids: CASSVTGGKLNEQFF. The chain links TRBV9 to TRBJ2-1; the D gene TCRdb calls, TRBD1, cannot be checked with no DNA. The CDR3 runs 15 residues. CDR1 and CDR2 from the germline V gene are SGDLS and YYNGEE.

The rearrangement uses TRBV28 and TRBJ2-7; as DNA is missing, the TRBD2 call by TCRdb cannot be tested. This CDR3 contains 13 residues. Germline V gene sequence: CDR1 MDHEN, CDR2 SYDVKM. This CDR3 is CASRAMGSPEQYF.

The chain uses TRBV27 and TRBJ2-7; TCRdb's assignment of TRBD1 cannot be checked, as there is no DNA. The germline CDR1 and CDR2 sequences are MNHEY and SMNVEV (reference sequence). The CDR3 spans 13 residues. CDR3 region: CASSLPGGGEQYF.

The chain links TRBV20-1 to TRBJ2-5. Per germline, CDR1 DFQATT and CDR2 SNEGSKA (reference sequence). This CDR3 contains 11 residues. The CDR3 spells CSVPFGETQYF.

The CDR3 sequence is CASSWPLAGDPNTGELFF. The chain carries TRBV11-3 and TRBJ2-2; without DNA, the TCRdb call of TRBD2 cannot be checked. The CDR3 is 18 residues long. In germline, CDR1 is SGHNT, CDR2 YENEEA.

J is TRBJ1-1 and V is TRBV28; TCRdb lists TRBD1, though no DNA is available to test this call. This CDR3 is 14 amino acids long. Looked up from germline, CDR1 is MDHEN and CDR2 is SYDVKM. CDR3 protein: CASSPPGTHTEAFF.

The chain employs TRBV6-5 and TRBJ2-3; TCRdb calls TRBD1, which cannot be checked without DNA. The CDR3 is 13 amino acids. CDR1 and CDR2 (germline): MNHEY, SVGAGI. CDR3 in amino acids: CASSYSSPPTQYF.

V is TRBV20-1 and J is TRBJ2-1; TCRdb outputs TRBD1, but without DNA this stays unchecked. The CDR3 is made up of 15 amino acids. Germline V lookup: CDR1 DFQATT, CDR2 SNEGSKA (reference sequence). This chain's CDR3 is CSARFPAGHPNEQFF.

The chain is built from TRBV7-3 and TRBJ2-6. CDR3 size: 13 residues. The V gene's germline CDR1 is SGHTA and CDR2 FQGTGA. This CDR3 reads CASSSTGANVLTF.

The gene calls are TRBV7-7 and TRBJ2-1; TCRdb's D call of TRBD2 is untestable without DNA. Germline V gene data show CDR1 as SSHAT and CDR2 as FNYEAQ (reference sequence). The CDR3 covers 15 residues. The CDR3: CASSLGDLGNNEQFF.

This chain links TRBV12-3 or TRBV12-4 with TRBJ2-3. The CDR3 runs 12 residues. The CDR3 here is CASTLQTDTQYF.

V usage is TRBV12-3 or TRBV12-4 and J usage is TRBJ2-4; the D call of TRBD1 rests on TCRdb alone, since no DNA is present to check it. CDR3 size: 19 residues. The CDR3 is CASSLAVRGGDLVKNIQYF.

The V gene is TRBV10-3, the J gene TRBJ2-3; TCRdb's assignment of TRBD1 cannot be checked, as there is no DNA. CDR1 ENHRY and CDR2 SYGVKD come from the germline V gene. This CDR3 is 15 amino acids long. CDR3: CAIKGAGGLTDTQYF.

This chain joins TRBV12-3 or TRBV12-4 and TRBJ1-5; TCRdb's assignment of TRBD1 cannot be checked, as there is no DNA. This CDR3 is 13 amino acids long. The CDR3 protein is CASSLVGTQPQHF.

The J gene is TRBJ2-1, the V gene TRBV5-1; TCRdb picks TRBD1, but there is no DNA to check that call. Germline V gene data show CDR1 as SGHRS and CDR2 as YFSETQ. The CDR3 totals 15 residues. The chain's CDR3 is CASSLWSGAPGEQFF.

The gene calls are TRBV7-9 and TRBJ1-2; as DNA is missing, the TRBD1 call by TCRdb cannot be tested. CDR1 and CDR2 from the germline V gene are SEHNR and FQNEAQ (reference sequence). CDR3 size: 16 residues. CDR3 region: CASSLPGGVEDYGYTF.

This chain links TRBV27 with TRBJ1-2. In germline, CDR1 is MNHEY, CDR2 SMNVEV (reference sequence). This CDR3 region has 12 residues. The CDR3 spells CASGSDNYAYTF.

The chain couples TRBV12-3 or TRBV12-4 to TRBJ2-7; the TCRdb call, TRBD1, lacks DNA for checking. The CDR3 loop spans 13 amino acids. The CDR3 reads CASSLTGYNEQYF.